Detailed here is one TCR beta chain. This specimen belongs to a study of blood T cell repertoires in COVID-19. Overall study context: Sites across the United States, Italy and Spain contributed samples from acute and convalescent COVID-19. PBMCs, B-cell-depleted T cells, or T cells provided the cDNA or gDNA that made up the material.

The J segment lost 5 bases and the V segment lost 0 bases, leaving 12 bases of the junction unmatched. Germline CDR1 reads SGHDT; CDR2 reads YYEEEE. The CDR3 contains 18 residues. As processed by the authors: It was from reference gene primer amplification that nucleated cell counts were estimated. Here immunoSEQ multiplex PCR was the method, and the copy in TCRdb shows in-frame clones only, minus some. That table supplies the V and J calls and clone size; D and trimming were determined from the DNA. Of some 100,000 clones listed, around 86% were seen once; the top ten hold about a tenth. The sequence came from a man in his fifties or sixties with acute or convalescent COVID-19. Specimen: peripheral blood. The genes are TRBV5-6 and TRBJ2-3, with 10 bases aligning to TRBD2. CDR3 sequence (DNA): TGTGCCAGCAGCTTGGTCCCTAGCGGGGGTTTAGGTGAAGATACGCAGTATTTT. Protein: CASSLVPSGGLGEDTQYF.